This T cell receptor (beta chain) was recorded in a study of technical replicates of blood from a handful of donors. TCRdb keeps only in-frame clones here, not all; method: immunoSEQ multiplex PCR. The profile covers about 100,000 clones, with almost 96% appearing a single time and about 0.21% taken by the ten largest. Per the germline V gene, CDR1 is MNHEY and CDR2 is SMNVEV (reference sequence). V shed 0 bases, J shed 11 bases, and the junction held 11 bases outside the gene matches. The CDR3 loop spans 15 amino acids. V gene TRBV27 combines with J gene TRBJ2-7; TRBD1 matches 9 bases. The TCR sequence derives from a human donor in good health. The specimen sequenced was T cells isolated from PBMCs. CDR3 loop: CASSLSSRGDRAEYF. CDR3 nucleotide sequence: TGTGCCAGCAGTTTATCGAGTCGGGGGGACAGGGCCGAGTACTTC.